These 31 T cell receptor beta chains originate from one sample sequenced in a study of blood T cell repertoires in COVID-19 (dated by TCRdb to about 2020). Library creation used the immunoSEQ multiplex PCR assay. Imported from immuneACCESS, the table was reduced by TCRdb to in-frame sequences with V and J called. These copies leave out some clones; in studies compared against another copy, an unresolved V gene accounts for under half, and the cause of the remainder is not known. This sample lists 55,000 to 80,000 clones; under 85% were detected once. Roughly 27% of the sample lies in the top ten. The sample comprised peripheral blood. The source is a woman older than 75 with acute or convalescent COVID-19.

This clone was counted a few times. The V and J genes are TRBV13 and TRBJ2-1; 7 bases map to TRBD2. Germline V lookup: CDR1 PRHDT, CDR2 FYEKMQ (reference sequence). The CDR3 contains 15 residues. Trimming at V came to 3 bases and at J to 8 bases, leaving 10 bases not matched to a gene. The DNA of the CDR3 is TGTGCCAGCAGCTTTGGGGCGGGAGTAACGGATGAGCAGTTCTTC. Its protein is CASSFGAGVTDEQFF.

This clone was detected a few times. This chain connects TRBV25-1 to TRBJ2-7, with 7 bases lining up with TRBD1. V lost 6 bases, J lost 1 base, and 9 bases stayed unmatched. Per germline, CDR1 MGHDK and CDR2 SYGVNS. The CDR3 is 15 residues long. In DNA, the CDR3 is TGTGCCAGCAGCTTAGCCGGGACAGCTTCCTACGAGCAGTACTTC. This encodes CASSLAGTASYEQYF.

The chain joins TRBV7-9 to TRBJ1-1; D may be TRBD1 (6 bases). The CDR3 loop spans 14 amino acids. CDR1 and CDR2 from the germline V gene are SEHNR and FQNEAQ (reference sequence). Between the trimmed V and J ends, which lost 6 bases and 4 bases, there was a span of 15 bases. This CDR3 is CASSTTGRVTEAFF. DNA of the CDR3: TGTGCCAGCAGTACCACAGGGAGAGTCACTGAAGCTTTCTTT.

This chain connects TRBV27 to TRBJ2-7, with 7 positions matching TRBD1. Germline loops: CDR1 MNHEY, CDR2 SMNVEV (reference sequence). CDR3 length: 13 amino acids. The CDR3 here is CAPDRQGFYEQYF. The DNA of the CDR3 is TGTGCGCCCGATAGACAGGGATTTTACGAGCAGTACTTC.

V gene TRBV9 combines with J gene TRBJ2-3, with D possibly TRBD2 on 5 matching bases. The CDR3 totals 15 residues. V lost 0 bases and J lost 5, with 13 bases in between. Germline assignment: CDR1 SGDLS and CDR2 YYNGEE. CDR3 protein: CASSVVEGEGDTQYF. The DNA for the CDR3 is TGTGCCAGCAGCGTAGTTGAGGGAGAAGGAGATACGCAGTATTTT.

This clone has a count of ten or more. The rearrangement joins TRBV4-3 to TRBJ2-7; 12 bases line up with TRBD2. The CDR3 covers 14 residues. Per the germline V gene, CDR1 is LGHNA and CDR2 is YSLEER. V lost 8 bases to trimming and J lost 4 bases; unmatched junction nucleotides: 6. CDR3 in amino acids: CASATTSGSYEQYF. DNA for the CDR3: TGCGCCAGCGCAACGACTAGCGGGAGTTACGAGCAGTACTTC.

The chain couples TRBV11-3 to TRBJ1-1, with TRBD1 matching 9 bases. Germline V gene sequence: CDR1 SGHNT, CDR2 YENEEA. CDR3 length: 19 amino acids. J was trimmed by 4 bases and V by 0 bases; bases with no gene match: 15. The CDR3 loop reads CASSLEQDGTGRRGTEAFF. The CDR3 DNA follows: TGTGCCAGCAGCTTAGAGCAAGACGGGACAGGGCGGAGGGGCACTGAAGCTTTCTTT.

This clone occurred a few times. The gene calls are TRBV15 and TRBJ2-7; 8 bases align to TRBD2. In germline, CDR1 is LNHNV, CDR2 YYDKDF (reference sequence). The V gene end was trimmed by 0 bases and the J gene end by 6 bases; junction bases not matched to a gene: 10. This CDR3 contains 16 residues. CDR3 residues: CATSRDRTQRESEQYF. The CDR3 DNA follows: TGTGCCACCAGCAGAGATCGCACCCAGCGGGAGTCCGAGCAGTACTTC.

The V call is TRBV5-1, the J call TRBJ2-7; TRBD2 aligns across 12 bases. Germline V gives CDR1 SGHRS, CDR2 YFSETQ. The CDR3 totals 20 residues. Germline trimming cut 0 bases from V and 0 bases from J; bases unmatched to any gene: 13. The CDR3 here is CASSLGSLAGGLRSSYEQYF. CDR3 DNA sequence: TGCGCCAGCAGCTTGGGGTCTCTAGCGGGAGGGCTCAGGAGCTCCTACGAGCAGTACTTC.

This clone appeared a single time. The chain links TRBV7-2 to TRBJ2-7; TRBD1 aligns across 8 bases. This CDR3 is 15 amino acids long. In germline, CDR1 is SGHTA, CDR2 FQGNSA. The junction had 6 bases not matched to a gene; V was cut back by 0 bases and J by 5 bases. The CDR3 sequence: CASSLAAGGYNEQYF. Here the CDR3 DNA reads TGTGCCAGCAGCTTAGCGGCAGGGGGCTACAACGAGCAGTACTTC. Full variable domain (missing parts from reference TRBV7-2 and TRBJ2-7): GAGVSQSPSNKVTEKGKDVELRCDPISGHTALYWYRQSLGQGLEFLIYFQGNSAPDKSGLPSDRFSAERTGGSVSTLTIQRTQQEDSAVYLCASSLAAGGYNEQYFGPGTRLTVT.

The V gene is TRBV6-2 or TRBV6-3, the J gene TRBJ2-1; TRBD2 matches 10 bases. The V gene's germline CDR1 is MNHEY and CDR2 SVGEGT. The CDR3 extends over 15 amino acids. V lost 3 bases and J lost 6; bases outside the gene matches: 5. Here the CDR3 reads CASSYTAGGPNEQFF. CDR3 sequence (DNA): TGTGCCAGCAGTTATACAGCGGGAGGGCCCAATGAGCAGTTCTTC.

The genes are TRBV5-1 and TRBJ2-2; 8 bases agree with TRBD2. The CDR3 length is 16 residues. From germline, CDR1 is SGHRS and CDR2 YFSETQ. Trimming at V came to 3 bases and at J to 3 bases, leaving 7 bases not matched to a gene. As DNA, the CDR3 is TGCGCCAGCAGCTCCCATAGCGGGACTGACACCGGGGAGCTGTTTTTT. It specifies CASSSHSGTDTGELFF.

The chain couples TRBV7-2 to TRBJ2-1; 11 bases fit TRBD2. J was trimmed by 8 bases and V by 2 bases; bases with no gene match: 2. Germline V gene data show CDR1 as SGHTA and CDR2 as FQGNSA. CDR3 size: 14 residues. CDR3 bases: TGTGCCAGCAGCTTAACTAGCGGGAGAGATGAGCAGTTCTTC. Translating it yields CASSLTSGRDEQFF.

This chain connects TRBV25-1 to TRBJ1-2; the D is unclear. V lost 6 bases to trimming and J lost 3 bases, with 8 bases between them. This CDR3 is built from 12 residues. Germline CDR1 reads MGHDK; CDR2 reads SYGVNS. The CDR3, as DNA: TGTGCCAGCAGCAACACCTACTATGGCTACACCTTC. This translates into CASSNTYYGYTF.

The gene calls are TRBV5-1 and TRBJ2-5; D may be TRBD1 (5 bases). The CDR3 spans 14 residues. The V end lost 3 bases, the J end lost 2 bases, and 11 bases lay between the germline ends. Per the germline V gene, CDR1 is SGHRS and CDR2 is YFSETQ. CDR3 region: CASSYDSSQETQYF. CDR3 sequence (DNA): TGCGCCAGCAGCTACGACAGCTCACAAGAGACCCAGTACTTC. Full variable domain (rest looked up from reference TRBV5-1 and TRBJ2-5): KAGVTQTPRYLIKTRGQQVTLSCSPISGHRSVSWYQQTPGQGLQFLFEYFSETQRNKGNFPGRFSGRQFSNSRSEMNVSTLELGDSALYLCASSYDSSQETQYFGPGTRLLVL.

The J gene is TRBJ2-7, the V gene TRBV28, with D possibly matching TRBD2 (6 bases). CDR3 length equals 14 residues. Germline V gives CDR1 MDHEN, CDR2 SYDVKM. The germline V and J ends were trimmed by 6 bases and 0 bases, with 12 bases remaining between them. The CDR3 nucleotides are TGTGCCAGCAGCCCTCGGGGAGGCTCCTACGAGCAGTACTTC. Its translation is CASSPRGGSYEQYF. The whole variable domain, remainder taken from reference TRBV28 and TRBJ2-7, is DVKVTQSSRYLVKRTGEKVFLECVQDMDHENMFWYRQDPGLGLRLIYFSYDVKMKEKGDIPEGYSVSREKKERFSLILESASTNQTSMYLCASSPRGGSYEQYFGPGTRLTVT.

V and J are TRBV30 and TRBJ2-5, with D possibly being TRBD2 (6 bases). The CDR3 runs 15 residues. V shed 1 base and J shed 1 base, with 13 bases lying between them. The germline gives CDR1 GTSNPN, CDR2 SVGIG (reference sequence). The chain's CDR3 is CAWSDAGLGQETQYF. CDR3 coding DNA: TGTGCCTGGAGTGACGCGGGACTTGGCCAAGAGACCCAGTACTTC.

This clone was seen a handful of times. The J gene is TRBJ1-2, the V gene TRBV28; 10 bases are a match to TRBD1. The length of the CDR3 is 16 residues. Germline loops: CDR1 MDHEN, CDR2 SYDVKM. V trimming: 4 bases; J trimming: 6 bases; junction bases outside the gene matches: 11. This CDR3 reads CASSYADRGRIDGYTF. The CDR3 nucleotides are TGTGCCAGCAGTTACGCTGACAGGGGGCGAATCGATGGCTACACCTTC.

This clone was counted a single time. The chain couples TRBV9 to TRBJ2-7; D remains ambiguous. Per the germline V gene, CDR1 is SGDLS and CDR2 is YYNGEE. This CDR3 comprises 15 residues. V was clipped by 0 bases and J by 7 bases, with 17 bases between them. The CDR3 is CASSVGARLLSEQYF. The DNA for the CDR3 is TGTGCCAGCAGCGTAGGAGCTAGATTGTTAAGTGAGCAGTACTTC.

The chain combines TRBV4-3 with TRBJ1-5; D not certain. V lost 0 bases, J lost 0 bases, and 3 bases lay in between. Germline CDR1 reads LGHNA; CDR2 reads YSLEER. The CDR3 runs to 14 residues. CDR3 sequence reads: CASSQDRSNQPQHF. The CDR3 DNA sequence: TGCGCCAGCAGCCAAGATCGTAGCAATCAGCCCCAGCATTTT.

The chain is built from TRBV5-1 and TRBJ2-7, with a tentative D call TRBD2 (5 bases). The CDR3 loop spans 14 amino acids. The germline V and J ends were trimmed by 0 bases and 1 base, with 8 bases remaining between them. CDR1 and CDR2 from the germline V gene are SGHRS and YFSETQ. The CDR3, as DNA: TGCGCCAGCAGCTTGGCTGGAGGTTCCTACGAGCAGTACTTC. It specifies CASSLAGGSYEQYF.

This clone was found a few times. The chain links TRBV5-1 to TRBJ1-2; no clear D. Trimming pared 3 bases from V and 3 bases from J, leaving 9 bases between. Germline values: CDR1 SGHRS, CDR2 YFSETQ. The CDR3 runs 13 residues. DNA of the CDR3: TGCGCCAGCAGCTCCGCAGTGGACTATGGCTACACCTTC. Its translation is CASSSAVDYGYTF. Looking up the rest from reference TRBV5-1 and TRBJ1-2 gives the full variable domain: KAGVTQTPRYLIKTRGQQVTLSCSPISGHRSVSWYQQTPGQGLQFLFEYFSETQRNKGNFPGRFSGRQFSNSRSEMNVSTLELGDSALYLCASSSAVDYGYTFGSGTRLTVV.

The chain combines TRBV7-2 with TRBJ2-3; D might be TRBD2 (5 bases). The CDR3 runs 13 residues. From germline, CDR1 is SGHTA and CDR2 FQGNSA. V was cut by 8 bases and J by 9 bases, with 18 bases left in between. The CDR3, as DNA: TGTGCCAGCCAACGGACTGAACGCCCCACGCAGTATTTT. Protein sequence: CASQRTERPTQYF. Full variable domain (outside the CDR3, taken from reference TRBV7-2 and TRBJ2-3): GAGVSQSPSNKVTEKGKDVELRCDPISGHTALYWYRQSLGQGLEFLIYFQGNSAPDKSGLPSDRFSAERTGGSVSTLTIQRTQQEDSAVYLCASQRTERPTQYFGPGTRLTVL.

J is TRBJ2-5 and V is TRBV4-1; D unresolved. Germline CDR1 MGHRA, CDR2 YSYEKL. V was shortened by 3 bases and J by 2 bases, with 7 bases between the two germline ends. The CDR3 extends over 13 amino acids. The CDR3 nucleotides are TGCGCCAGCAGCCACGGTCTACAAGAGACCCAGTACTTC. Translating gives CASSHGLQETQYF.

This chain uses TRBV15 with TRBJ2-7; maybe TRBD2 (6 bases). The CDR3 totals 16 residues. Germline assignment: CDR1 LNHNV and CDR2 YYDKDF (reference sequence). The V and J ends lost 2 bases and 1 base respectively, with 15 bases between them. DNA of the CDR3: TGTGCCACCAGCAGAAACATGGCAGGGAGGTCCTACGAGCAGTACTTC. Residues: CATSRNMAGRSYEQYF.

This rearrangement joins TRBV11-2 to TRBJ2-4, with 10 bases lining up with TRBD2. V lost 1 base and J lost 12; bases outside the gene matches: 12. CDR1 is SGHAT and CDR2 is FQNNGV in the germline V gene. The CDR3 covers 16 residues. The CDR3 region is CASSLGASGSREDQYF. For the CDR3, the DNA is TGTGCCAGCAGCTTAGGGGCTAGCGGGAGTCGTGAAGATCAGTACTTC. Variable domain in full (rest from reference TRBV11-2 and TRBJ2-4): EAGVAQSPRYKIIEKRQSVAFWCNPISGHATLYWYQQILGQGPKLLIQFQNNGVVDDSQLPKDRFSAERLKGVDSTLKIQPAKLEDSAVYLCASSLGASGSREDQYFGAGTRLSVL.

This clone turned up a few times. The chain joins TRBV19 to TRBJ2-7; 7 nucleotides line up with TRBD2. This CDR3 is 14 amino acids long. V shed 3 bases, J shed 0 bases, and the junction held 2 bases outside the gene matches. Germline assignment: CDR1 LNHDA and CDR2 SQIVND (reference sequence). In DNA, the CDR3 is TGTGCCAGTAGTATTGGCGGGAGCTCCTACGAGCAGTACTTC. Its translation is CASSIGGSSYEQYF.

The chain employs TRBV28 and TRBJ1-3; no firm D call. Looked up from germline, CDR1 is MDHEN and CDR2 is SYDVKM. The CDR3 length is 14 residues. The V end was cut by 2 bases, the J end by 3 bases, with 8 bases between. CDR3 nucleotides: TGTGCCAGCAGTTTAATGCAGAATGGAAACACCATATATTTT. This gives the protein CASSLMQNGNTIYF.

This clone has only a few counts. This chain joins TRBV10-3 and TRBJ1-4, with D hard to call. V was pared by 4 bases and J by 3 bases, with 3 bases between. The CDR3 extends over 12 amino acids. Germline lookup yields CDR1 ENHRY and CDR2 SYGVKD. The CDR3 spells CAISASNEKLFF. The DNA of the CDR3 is TGTGCCATCAGTGCCTCTAATGAAAAACTGTTTTTT.

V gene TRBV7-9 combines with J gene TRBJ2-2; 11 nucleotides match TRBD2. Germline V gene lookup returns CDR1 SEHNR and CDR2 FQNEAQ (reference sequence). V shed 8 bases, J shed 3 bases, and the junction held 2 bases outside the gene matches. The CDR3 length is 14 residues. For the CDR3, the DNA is TGTGCCAGCGGACTAGCGGGTCACACCGGGGAGCTGTTTTTT. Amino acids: CASGLAGHTGELFF.

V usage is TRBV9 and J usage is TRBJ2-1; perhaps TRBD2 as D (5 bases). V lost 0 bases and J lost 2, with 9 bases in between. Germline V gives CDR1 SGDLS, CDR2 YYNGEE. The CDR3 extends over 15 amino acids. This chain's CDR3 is CASSVDTGTYNEQFF. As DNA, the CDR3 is TGTGCCAGCAGCGTAGACACGGGAACCTACAATGAGCAGTTCTTC.